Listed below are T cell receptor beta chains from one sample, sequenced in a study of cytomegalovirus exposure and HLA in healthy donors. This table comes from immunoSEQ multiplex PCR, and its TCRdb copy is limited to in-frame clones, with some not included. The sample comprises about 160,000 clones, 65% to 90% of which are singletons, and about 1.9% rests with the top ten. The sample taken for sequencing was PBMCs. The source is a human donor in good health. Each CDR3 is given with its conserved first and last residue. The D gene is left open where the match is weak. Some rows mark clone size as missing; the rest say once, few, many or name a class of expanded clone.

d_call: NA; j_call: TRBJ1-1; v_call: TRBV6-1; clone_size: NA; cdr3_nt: TGTGCCAGCAGGGAACAGGGAAACACTGAAGCTTTCTTT; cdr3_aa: CASREQGNTEAFF
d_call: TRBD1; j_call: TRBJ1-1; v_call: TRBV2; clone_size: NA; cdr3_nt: TGTGCCAGCAGTGAGGGACAGGGGAGTGAAGCTTTCTTT; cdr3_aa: CASSEGQGSEAFF
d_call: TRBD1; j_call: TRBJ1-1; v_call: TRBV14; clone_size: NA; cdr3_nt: TGTGCCAGCAGCCAAAGGCAGGGGGCGAAGAACACTGAAGCTTTCTTT; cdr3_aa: CASSQRQGAKNTEAFF
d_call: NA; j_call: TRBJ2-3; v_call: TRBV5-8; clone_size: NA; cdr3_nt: TGTGCCAGCAGCTCCGATGCGGATCTTATAACTAGCACAGATACGCAGTATTTT; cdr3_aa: CASSSDADLITSTDTQYF
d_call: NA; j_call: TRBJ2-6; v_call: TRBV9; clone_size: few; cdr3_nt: TGTGCCAGCAGCGTCGGGGTTACCTCTGGGGCCAACGTCCTGACTTTC; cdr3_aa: CASSVGVTSGANVLTF
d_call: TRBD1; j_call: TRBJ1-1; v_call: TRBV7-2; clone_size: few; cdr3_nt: TGTGCCAGCAGCACTCGGACAGGGGCCGTGAACACTGAAGCTTTCTTT; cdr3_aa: CASSTRTGAVNTEAFF
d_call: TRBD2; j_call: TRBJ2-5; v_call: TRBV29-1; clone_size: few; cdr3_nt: TGCAGCGTTGAAGATATTCGGAGCGGGGGCCCACAAGAGACCCAGTACTTC; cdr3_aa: CSVEDIRSGGPQETQYF
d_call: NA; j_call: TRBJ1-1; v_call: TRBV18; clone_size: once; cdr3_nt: TGTGCCAGCTCACGACTAACAGGGAGTGACACTGAAGCTTTCTTT; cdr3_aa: CASSRLTGSDTEAFF
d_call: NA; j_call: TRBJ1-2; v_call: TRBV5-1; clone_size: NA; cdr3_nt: TGCGCCAGCAGCTCTCGTCGTGCGGGGGACAACTATGGCTACACCTTC; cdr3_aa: CASSSRRAGDNYGYTF
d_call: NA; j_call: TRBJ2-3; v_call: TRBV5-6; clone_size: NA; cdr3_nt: TGTGCCAGCAGCTTGGCGAGGAGCGAGTACCCAGATACGCAGTATTTT; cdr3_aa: CASSLARSEYPDTQYF
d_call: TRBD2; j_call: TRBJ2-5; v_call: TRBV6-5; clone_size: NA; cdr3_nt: TGTGCCAGCAGTTACGAGCGGGGGGCACAAGAGACCCAGTACTTC; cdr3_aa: CASSYERGAQETQYF
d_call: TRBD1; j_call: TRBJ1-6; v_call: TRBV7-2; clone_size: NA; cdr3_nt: TGTGCCAGCAGCTTAGGGACAGGGTATGGCTCACCCCTCCACTTT; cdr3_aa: CASSLGTGYGSPLHF
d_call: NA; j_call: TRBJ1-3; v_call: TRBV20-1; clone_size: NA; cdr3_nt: TGCAGTGCCCGTACGGGAAGCACCATATATTTT; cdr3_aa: CSARTGSTIYF
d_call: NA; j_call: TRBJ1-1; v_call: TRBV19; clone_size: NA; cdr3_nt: TGTGCCAGCCGGGACTGGAACACTGAAGCTTTCTTT; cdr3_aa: CASRDWNTEAFF
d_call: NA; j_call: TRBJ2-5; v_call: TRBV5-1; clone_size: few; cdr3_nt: TGCGCCAGCAGCACTGTGCAGGCGGGGGAGACCCAGTACTTC; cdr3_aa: CASSTVQAGETQYF
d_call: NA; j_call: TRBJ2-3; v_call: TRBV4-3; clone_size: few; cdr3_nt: TGCGCCAGCAGCCAAGCTAGTCCAGATACGCAGTATTTT; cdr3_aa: CASSQASPDTQYF